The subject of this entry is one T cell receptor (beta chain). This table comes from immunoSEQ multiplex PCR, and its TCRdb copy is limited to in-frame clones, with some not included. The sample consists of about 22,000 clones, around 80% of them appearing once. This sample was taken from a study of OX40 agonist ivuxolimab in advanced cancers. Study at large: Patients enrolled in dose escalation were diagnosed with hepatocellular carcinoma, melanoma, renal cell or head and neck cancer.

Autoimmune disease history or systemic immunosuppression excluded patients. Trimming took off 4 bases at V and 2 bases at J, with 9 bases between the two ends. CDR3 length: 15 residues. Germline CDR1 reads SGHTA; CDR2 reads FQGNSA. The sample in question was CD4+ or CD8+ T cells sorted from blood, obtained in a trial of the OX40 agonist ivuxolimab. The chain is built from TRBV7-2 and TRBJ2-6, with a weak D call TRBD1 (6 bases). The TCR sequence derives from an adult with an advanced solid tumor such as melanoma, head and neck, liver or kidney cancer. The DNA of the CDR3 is TGTGCCAGCAGCTCGCAGGGGCCTGGGGCCAACGTCCTGACTTTC. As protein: CASSSQGPGANVLTF.